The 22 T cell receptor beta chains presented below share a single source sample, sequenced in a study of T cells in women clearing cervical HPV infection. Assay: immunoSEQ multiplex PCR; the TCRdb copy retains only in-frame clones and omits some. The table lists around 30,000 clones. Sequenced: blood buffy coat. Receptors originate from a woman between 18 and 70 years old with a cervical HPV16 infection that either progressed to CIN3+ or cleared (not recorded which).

The CDR3 loop reads CASSLLGFGANVLTF. The DNA read from the CDR3 is TGTGCCAGCAGCTTGCTCGGGTTCGGGGCCAACGTC. V usage is TRBV5-8 and J usage is TRBJ2-6; D is ambiguous. With the read ending 3 residues before the CDR3 end, the germline J gene is used to fill in that end. V dropped 1 base and J dropped 4 bases, with 9 bases sitting between them. The CDR3 loop spans 15 amino acids. CDR1 is SGHTS and CDR2 is YDEGEE in the germline V gene. The full variable domain, completed using reference TRBV5-8 and TRBJ2-6, is EAGVTQSPTHLIKTRGQQATLRCSPISGHTSVYWYQQALGLGLQFLLWYDEGEERNRGNFPPRFSGRQFPNYSSELNVNALELEDSALYLCASSLLGFGANVLTFGAGSRLTVL.

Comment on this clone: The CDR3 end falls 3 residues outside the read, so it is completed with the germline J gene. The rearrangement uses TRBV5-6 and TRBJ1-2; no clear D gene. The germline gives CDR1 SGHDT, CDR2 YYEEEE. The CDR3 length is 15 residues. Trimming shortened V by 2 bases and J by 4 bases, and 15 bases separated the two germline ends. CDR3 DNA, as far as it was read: TGTGCCAGCAGCTTAGGTGTAGGCGGTCCCTATGGC. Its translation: CASSLGVGGPYG. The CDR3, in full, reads CASSLGVGGPYGYTF.

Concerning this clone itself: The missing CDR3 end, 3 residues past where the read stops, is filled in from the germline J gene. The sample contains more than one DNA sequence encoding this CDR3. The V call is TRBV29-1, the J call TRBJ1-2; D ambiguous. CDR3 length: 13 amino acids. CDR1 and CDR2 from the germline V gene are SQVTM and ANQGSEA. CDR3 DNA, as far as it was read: TGCAGCGTTGTAACGGCAGGCCCACGGGGC. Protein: CSVVTAGPRG. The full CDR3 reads CSVVTAGPRGYTF.

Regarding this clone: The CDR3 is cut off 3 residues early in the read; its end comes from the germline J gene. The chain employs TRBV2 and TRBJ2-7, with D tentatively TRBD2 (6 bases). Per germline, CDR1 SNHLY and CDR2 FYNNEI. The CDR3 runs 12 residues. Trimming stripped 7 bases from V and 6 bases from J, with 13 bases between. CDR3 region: CASIKLRGEQYF. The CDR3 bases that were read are TGTGCCAGCATCAAGTTGCGGGGCGAG.

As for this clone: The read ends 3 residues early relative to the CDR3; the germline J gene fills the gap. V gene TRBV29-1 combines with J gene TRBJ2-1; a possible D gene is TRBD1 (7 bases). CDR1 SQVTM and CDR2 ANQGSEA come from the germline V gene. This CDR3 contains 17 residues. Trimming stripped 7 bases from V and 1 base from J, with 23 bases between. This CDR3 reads CSASGQERRGSYNEQFF. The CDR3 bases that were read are TGCAGCGCCAGTGGACAGGAAAGGAGGGGGTCCTACAATGAG.

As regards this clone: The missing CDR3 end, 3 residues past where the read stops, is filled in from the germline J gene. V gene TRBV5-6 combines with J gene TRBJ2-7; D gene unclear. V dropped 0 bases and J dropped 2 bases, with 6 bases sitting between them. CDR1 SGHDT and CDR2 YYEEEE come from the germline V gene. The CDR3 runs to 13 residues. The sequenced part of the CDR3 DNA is TGTGCCAGCAGCTTGGGCCTACCCTACGAG. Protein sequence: CASSLGLPYE. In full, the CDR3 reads CASSLGLPYEQYF.

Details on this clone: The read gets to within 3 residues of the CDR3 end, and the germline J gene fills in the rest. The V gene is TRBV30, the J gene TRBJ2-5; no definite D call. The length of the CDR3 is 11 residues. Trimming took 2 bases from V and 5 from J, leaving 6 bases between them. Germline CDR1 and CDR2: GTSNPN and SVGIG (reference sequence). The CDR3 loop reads CAWSLLETQYF. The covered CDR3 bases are TGTGCCTGGAGTCTTTTGGAGACC.

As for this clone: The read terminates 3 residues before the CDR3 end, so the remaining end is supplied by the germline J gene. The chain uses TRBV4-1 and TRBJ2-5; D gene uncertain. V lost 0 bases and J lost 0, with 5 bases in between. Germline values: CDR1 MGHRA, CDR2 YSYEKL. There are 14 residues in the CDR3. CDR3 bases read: TGCGCCAGCAGCCAAGACAGGTACCAAGAGACC. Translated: CASSQDRYQET. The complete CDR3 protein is CASSQDRYQETQYF.

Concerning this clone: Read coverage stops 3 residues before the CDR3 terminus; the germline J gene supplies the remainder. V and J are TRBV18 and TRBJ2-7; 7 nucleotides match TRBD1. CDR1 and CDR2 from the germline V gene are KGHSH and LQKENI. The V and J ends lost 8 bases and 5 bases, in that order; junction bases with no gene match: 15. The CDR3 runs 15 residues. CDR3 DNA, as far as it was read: TGTGCCAGCCCCCCCGACAGGGATCAGGGAAACGAG. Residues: CASPPDRDQGNE. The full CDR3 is CASPPDRDQGNEQYF.

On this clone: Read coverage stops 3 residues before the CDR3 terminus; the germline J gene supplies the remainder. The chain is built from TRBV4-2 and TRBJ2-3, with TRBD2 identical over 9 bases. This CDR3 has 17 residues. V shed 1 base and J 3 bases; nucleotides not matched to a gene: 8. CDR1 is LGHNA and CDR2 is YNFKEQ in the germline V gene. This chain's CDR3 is CASSQVSAGGPTDTQYF. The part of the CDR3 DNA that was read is TGTGCCAGCAGCCAAGTGAGTGCGGGGGGGCCGACAGATACG.

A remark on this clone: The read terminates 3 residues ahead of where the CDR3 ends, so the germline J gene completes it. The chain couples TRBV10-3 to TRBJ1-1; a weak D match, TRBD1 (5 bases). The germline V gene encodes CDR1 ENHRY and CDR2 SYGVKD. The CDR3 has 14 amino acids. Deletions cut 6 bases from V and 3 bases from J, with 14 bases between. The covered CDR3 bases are TGTGCCATCAGCTCCCGGGGGGGGGACACTGAA. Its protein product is CAISSRGGDTE. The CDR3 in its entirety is CAISSRGGDTEAFF.

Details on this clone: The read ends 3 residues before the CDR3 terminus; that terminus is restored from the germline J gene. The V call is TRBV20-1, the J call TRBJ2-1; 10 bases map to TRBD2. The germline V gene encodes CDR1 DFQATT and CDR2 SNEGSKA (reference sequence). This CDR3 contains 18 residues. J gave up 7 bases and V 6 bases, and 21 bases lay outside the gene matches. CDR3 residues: CSARGVAGGRFLGNEQFF. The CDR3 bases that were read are TGCAGTGCCCGTGGGGTAGCGGGGGGCCGATTCCTTGGTAATGAG.

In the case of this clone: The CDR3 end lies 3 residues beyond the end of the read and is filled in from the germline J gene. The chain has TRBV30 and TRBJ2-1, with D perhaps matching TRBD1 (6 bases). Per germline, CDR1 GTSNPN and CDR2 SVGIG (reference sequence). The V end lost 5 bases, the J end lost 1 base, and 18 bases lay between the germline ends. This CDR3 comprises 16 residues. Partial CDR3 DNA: TGTGCCTGGGGGGTCGACAGGCCCATATCCTACAATGAG. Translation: CAWGVDRPISYNE. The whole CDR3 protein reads CAWGVDRPISYNEQFF.

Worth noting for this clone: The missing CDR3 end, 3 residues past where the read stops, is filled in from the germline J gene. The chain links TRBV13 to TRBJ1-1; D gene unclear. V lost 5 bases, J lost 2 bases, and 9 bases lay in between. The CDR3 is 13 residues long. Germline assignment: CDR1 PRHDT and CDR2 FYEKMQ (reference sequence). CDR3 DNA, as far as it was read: TGTGCCAGCAGCAGTGGGCCTAACACTGAA. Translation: CASSSGPNTE. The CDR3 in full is CASSSGPNTEAFF.

CDR3 loop: CASSVRGSNQPQHF. The CDR3 bases that were read are TGTGCCAGCAGTGTCAGGGGGAGCAATCAGCCC. The chain recombines TRBV2 with TRBJ1-5, with TRBD1 matching over 7 bases. The read terminates 3 residues before the CDR3 end, so the remaining end is supplied by the germline J gene. Germline lookup yields CDR1 SNHLY and CDR2 FYNNEI. This CDR3 has 14 amino acids. V was pared by 4 bases and J by 1 base, with 1 base of the junction left unmatched.

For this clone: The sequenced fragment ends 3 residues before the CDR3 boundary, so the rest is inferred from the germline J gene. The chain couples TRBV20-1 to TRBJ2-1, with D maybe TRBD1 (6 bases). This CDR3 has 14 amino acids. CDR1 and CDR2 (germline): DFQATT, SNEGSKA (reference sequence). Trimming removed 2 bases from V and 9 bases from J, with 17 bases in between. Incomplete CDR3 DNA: TGCAGTGCTAGATCGCAGGGGAACTTCGGTGAG. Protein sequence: CSARSQGNFGE. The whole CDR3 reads CSARSQGNFGEQFF.

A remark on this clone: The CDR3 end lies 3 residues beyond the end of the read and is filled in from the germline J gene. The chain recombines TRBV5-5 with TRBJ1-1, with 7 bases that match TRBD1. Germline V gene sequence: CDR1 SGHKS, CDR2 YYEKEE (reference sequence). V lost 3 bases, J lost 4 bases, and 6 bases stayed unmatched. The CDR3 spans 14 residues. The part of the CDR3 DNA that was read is TGTGCCAGCAGCTCGGCGACAGGGTTCACTGAA. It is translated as CASSSATGFTE. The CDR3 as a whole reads CASSSATGFTEAFF.

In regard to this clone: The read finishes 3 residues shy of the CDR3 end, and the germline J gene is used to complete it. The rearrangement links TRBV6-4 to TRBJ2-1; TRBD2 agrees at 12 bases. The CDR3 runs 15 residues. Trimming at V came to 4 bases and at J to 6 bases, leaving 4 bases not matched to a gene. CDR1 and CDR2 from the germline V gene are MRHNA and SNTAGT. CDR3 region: CASSVTSGGVNEQFF. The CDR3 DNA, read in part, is TGTGCCAGCAGTGTGACTAGCGGGGGTGTCAATGAG.

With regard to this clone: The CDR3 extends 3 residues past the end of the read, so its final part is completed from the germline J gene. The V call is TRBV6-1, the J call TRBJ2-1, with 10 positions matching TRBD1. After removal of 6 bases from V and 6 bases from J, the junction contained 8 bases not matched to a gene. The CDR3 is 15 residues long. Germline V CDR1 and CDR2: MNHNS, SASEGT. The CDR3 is CASSELTGGGNEQFF. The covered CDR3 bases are TGTGCCAGCAGCGAACTGACAGGGGGCGGCAATGAG.

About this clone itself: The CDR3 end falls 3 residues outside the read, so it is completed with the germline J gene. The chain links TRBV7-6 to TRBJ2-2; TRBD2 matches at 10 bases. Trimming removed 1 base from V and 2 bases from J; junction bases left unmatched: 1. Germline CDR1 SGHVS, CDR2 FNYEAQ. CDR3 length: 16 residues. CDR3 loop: CASSLGTSGNTGELFF. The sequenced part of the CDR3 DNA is TGTGCCAGCAGCTTAGGGACTAGCGGTAACACCGGGGAG.

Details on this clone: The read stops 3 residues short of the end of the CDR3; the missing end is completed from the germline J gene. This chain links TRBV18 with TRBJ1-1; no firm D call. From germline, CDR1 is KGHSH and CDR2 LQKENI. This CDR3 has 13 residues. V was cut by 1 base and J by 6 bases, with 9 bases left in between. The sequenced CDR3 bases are TGTGCCAGCTCACCACGTGAAGACTCTGAA. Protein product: CASSPREDSE. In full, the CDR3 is CASSPREDSEAFF.

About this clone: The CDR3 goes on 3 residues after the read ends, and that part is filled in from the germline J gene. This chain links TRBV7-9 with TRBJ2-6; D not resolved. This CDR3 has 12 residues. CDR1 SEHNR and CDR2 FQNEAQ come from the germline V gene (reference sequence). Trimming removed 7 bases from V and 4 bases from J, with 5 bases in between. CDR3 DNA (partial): TGTGCCAGCACCCCGGGGGCCAACGTC. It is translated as CASTPGANV. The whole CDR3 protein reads CASTPGANVLTF.